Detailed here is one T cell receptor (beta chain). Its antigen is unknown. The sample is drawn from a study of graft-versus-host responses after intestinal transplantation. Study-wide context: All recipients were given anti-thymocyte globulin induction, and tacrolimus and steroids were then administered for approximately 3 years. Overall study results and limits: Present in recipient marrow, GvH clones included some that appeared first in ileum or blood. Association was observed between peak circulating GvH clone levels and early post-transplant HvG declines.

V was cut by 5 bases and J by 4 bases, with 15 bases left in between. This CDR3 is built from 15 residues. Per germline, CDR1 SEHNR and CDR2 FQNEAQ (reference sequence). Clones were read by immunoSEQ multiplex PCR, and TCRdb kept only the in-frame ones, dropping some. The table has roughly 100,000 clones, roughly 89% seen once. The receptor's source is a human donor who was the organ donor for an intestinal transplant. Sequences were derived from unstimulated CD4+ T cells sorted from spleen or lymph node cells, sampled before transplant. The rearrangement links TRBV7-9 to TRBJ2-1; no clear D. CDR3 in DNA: TGTGCCAGCAGCGTGCGACTGGTCGAATACAATGAGCAGTTCTTC. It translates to CASSVRLVEYNEQFF. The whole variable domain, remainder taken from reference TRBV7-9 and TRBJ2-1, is DTGVSQNPRHKITKRGQNVTFRCDPISEHNRLYWYRQTLGQGPEFLTYFQNEAQLEKSRLLSDRFSAERPKGSFSTLEIQRTEQGDSAMYLCASSVRLVEYNEQFFGPGTRLTVL.